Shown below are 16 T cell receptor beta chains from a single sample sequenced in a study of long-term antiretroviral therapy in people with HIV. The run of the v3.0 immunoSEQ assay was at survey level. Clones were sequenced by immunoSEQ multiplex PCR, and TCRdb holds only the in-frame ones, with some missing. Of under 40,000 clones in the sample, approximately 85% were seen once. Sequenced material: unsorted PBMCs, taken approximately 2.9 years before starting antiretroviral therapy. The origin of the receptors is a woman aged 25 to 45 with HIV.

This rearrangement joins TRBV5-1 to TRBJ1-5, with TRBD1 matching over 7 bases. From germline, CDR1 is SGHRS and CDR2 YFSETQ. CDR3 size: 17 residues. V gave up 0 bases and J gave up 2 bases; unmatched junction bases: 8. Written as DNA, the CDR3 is TGCGCCAGCAGCTTGGTCCCCATAGGACAGGGCAATCAGCCCCAGCATTTT. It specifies CASSLVPIGQGNQPQHF.

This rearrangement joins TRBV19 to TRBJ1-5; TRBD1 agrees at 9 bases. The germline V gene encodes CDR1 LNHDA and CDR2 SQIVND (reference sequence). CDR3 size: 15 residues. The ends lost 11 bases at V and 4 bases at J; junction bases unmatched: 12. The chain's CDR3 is CAGKADRGGNQPQHF. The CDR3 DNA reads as TGTGCCGGTAAGGCGGACAGGGGAGGAAATCAGCCCCAGCATTTT.

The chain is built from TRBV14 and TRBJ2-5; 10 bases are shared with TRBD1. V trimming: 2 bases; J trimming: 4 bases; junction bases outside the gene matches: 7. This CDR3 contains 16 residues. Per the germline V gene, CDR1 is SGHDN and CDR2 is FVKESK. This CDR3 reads CASSQRGTGVGETQYF. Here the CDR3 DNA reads TGTGCCAGCAGCCAAAGGGGGACAGGGGTCGGAGAGACCCAGTACTTC.

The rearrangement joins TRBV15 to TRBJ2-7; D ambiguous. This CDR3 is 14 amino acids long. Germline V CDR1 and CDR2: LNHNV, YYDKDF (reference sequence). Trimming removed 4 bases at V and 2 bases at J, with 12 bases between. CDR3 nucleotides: TGTGCCACCAGCACCCCGGCCGAAACCTACGAGCAGTACTTC. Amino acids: CATSTPAETYEQYF. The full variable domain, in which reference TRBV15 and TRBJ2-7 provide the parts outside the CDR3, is DAMVIQNPRYQVTQFGKPVTLSCSQTLNHNVMYWYQQKSSQAPKLLFHYYDKDFNNEADTPDNFQSRRPNTSFCFLDIRSPGLGDTAMYLCATSTPAETYEQYFGPGTRLTVT.

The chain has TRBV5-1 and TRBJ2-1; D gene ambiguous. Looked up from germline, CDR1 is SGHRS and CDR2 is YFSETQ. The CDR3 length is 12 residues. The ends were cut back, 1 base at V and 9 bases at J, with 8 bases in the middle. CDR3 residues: CASSLRESEQFF. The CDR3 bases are TGCGCCAGCAGCTTGAGAGAGAGTGAGCAGTTCTTC.

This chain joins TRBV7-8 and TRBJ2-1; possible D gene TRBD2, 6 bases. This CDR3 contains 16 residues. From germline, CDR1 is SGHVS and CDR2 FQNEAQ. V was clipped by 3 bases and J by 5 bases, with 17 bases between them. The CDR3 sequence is CASSFPMAGIHNEQFF. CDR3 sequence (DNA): TGTGCCAGCAGCTTCCCTATGGCGGGGATCCACAATGAGCAGTTCTTC.

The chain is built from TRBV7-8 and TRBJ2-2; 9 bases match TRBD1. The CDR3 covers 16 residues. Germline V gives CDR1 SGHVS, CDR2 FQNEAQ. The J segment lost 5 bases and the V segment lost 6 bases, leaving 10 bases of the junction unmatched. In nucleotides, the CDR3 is TGTGCCAGCAGGCCAGGAACAGGGGGCCGAACCGGGGAGCTGTTTTTT. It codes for CASRPGTGGRTGELFF.

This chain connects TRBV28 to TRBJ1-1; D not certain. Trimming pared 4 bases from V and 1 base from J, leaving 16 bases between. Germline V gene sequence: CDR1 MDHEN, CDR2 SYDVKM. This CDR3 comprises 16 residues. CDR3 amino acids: CASSYSHPSGNTEAFF. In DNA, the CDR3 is TGTGCCAGCAGTTATTCCCACCCCAGCGGGAACACTGAAGCTTTCTTT.

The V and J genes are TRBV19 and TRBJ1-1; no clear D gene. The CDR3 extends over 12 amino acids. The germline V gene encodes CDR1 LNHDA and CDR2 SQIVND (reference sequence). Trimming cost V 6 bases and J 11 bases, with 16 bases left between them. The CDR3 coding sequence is TGTGCCAGTAGCAGGACTTCGGAGGCGGCTTTCTTT. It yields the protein CASSRTSEAAFF.

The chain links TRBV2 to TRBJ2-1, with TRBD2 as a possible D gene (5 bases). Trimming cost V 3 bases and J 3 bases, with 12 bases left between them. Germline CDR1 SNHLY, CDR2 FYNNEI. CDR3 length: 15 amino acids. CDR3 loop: CASSEMVGLYNEQFF. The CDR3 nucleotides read TGTGCCAGCAGTGAGATGGTAGGACTCTACAATGAGCAGTTCTTC.

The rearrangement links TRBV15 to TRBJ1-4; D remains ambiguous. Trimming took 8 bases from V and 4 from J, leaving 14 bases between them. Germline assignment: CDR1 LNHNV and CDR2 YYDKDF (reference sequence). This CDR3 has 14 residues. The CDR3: CATHGWRGNEKLFF. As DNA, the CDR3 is TGTGCCACCCACGGATGGCGAGGTAATGAAAAACTGTTTTTT.

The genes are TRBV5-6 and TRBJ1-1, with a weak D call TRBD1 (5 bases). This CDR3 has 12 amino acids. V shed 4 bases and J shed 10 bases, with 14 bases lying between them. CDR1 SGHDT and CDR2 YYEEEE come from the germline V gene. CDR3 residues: CASSVRDVPAFF. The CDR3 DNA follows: TGTGCCAGCAGCGTACGGGACGTTCCAGCTTTCTTT.

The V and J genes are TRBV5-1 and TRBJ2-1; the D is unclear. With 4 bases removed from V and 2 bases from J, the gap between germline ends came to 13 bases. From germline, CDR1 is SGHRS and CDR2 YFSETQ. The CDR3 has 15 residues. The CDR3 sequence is CASSPLLGPYNEQFF. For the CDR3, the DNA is TGCGCCAGCAGCCCGCTCCTTGGCCCCTACAATGAGCAGTTCTTC.

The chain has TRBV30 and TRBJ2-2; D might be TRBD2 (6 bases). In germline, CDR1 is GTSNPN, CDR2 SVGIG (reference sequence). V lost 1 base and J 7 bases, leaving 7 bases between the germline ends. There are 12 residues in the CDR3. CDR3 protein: CAWSAGVGELFF. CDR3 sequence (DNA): TGTGCCTGGAGTGCGGGGGTCGGGGAGCTGTTTTTT.

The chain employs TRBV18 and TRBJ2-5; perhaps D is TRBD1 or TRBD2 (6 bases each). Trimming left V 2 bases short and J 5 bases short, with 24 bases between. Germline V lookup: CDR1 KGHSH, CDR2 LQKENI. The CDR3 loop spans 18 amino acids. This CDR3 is CASSPLLGGVERKETQYF. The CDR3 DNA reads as TGTGCCAGCTCACCATTATTGGGGGGCGTTGAAAGGAAGGAGACCCAGTACTTC.

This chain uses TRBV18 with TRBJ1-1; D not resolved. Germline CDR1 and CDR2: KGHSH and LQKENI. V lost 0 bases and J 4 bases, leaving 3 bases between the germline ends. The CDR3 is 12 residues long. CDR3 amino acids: CASSPPGTEAFF. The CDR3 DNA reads TGTGCCAGCTCACCACCGGGCACTGAAGCTTTCTTT.